This TCR beta chain was captured in a study of OX40 agonist ivuxolimab in advanced cancers. Background on the study: Ivuxolimab, which patients received intravenously every 2 weeks, was dosed at 0.01 to 10 mg/kg. Study-level findings and limits: The specificity for antigen of the expanded peripheral T cells was not determined. At doses 0.1 to 3.0 mg/kg, CD4+ and CD8+ clones expanded. Researchers report that CD8+ T cells had, on average, more expanded clones than CD4+.

Libraries were prepared by immunoSEQ multiplex PCR; TCRdb keeps only in-frame clonotypes and omits some of them. The sample lists tens of thousands of clones, roughly 90% occurring once. The CDR3 is made up of 15 amino acids. Germline V lookup: CDR1 SEHNR, CDR2 FQNEAQ (reference sequence). The trim removed 5 bases at V and 2 bases at J, leaving 2 bases unmatched. A word on this clone: Its antigen remains unidentified.

The V and J genes are TRBV7-9 and TRBJ2-6, with 8 bases that match TRBD1. The receptor was isolated from an adult with an advanced solid tumor such as melanoma, head and neck, liver or kidney cancer. This specimen was CD4+ or CD8+ T cells sorted from blood, taken in a trial of the OX40 agonist ivuxolimab. CDR3 in DNA: TGTGCCAGCAGCAAGGACAGGGCTGGGGCCAACGTCCTGACTTTC. As protein: CASSKDRAGANVLTF.